What follows is one T cell receptor beta chain and its context. Its target is unknown. Looked up from germline, CDR1 is SNHLY and CDR2 is FYNNEI. CDR3 size: 15 residues. The V gene end was trimmed by 5 bases and the J gene end by 4 bases; junction bases not matched to a gene: 9. The data stem from a study of CD8+CD57+ T cells in acquired aplastic anemia. Looking at the study overall: An average of roughly 3 ug of DNA was obtained from sorted CD4+ and CD8+ cells.

Study-level results: Patients and controls had CD8+ Simpson's diversity values that were not significantly distinct. The study identified almost 30 CD8+ CDR3 sequences shared by patients and controls.

Profiles of TCR beta VDJ and CDR3 were generated from a genomic DNA template. MiXCR, applied by TCRdb to the reads, yields one record per CDR3 protein. Of 150,000 to 160,000 distinct CDR3 sequences in the sample, roughly 54% were seen once. The sequenced patients had an expansion of CD8+CD57+ cells seen by flow cytometry. Sampling of blood occurred while the patients had still received no therapy. This clonotype originated in a human donor with aplastic anemia. The rearrangement uses TRBV2 and TRBJ2-3, with 7 positions matching TRBD2. Sequenced: sorted CD4+, CD8+, or CD8+CD57+ T cells (not recorded which) from PBMCs. In nucleotides, the CDR3 is TGTGCCAGCAGTCGTCCTAGCGGTAGCTCAGATACGCAGTATTTT. This encodes CASSRPSGSSDTQYF.